This entry lists 22 T cell receptor beta chains sequenced from one sample in a study of shared clonotypes between healthy human individuals. Some clones are missing from TCRdb's copy, which holds only in-frame ones; the method was immunoSEQ multiplex PCR. The sample holds roughly 2,500,000 clones; over 85% are singletons and the top ten take about 0.34%. The specimen was naive CD4+ T cells from PBMCs. The subset was: CD45RA+ positively selected. Receptors originate from a man aged 18 to 30 in good health. Some clones in this sample may be carry-over from other donors' samples.

In this sample, this clone turned up once. This rearrangement joins TRBV6-4 to TRBJ1-5; D gene uncertain. Trimming took off 4 bases at V and 5 bases at J, with 12 bases between the two ends. Germline assignment: CDR1 MRHNA and CDR2 SNTAGT. The CDR3 contains 14 residues. The CDR3 DNA follows: TGTGCCAGCAGTGTTGGGTTCACCGATCAGCCCCAGCATTTT. This gives the protein CASSVGFTDQPQHF.

V and J are TRBV5-6 and TRBJ1-4; weak D call: TRBD1 (5 bases). Germline V CDR1 and CDR2: SGHDT, YYEEEE. V dropped 1 base and J dropped 6 bases, with 13 bases sitting between them. The CDR3 has 15 residues. In DNA form, the CDR3 reads TGTGCCAGCAGCTTGCAGGGTGCCGGGGATGAAAAACTGTTTTTT. Residues: CASSLQGAGDEKLFF.

This rearrangement joins TRBV5-1 to TRBJ2-7; 8 positions match TRBD2. Trimming removed 4 bases from V and 3 bases from J; junction bases left unmatched: 6. The CDR3 sequence is 14 residues long. Germline V gives CDR1 SGHRS, CDR2 YFSETQ. The CDR3 DNA is TGCGCCAGCAGCAGAACTAGCGGAGACTACGAGCAGTACTTC. Amino acid sequence: CASSRTSGDYEQYF.

The rearrangement joins TRBV14 to TRBJ1-3; no reliable D call. The CDR3 is made up of 16 amino acids. The V and J ends lost 6 bases and 0 bases respectively, with 15 bases between them. Germline CDR1 and CDR2: SGHDN and FVKESK. For the CDR3, the DNA is TGTGCCAGCAGTCTACAATACGGCTACTCTGGAAACACCATATATTTT. Translating gives CASSLQYGYSGNTIYF.

This rearrangement joins TRBV2 to TRBJ2-7; D is unclear. V lost 6 bases and J lost 3, with 24 bases in between. CDR3 size: 17 residues. Germline lookup yields CDR1 SNHLY and CDR2 FYNNEI. The CDR3 protein is CASSRFRALPQNYEQYF. In DNA form, the CDR3 reads TGTGCCAGCAGCCGCTTTAGGGCCCTTCCCCAAAACTACGAGCAGTACTTC.

This chain uses TRBV30 with TRBJ1-1; D possibly corresponds to TRBD1 (5 bases). CDR3 length equals 12 residues. CDR1 and CDR2 from the germline V gene are GTSNPN and SVGIG (reference sequence). V lost 5 bases to trimming and J lost 4 bases, with 11 bases between them. The CDR3: CAWAGGGTEAFF. CDR3 nucleotides: TGTGCCTGGGCGGGTGGGGGCACTGAAGCTTTCTTT.

Of note for this clone: Different DNA sequences within this sample yield the same CDR3. This rearrangement joins TRBV6-5 to TRBJ2-7; 8 bases fit TRBD1. Germline CDR1 and CDR2: MNHEY and SVGAGI. V dropped 6 bases and J dropped 0; count of bases not matched to a gene: 4. The CDR3 extends over 14 amino acids. The CDR3 nucleotides read TGTGCCAGCAGACGGGGACAGGCCTCCTACGAGCAGTACTTC. It translates to CASRRGQASYEQYF.

The CDR3 reads CASTKGSQPQHF. The CDR3 bases are TGTGCCAGCACCAAGGGGTCCCAGCCCCAGCATTTT. The chain is built from TRBV6-6 and TRBJ1-5; D is possibly TRBD1 (5 bases). The CDR3 extends over 12 amino acids. The V gene lost 7 bases and the J gene lost 7 bases, with 11 bases spanning the gap. Germline V gene data show CDR1 as MNHNY and CDR2 as SVGAGI (reference sequence).

The chain employs TRBV7-9 and TRBJ2-5; D gene ambiguous. The length of the CDR3 is 13 residues. Germline-derived CDR1 and CDR2 are SEHNR and FQNEAQ (reference sequence). V was pared by 1 base and J by 1 base, with 4 bases between. This chain's CDR3 is CASSLDSQETQYF. In DNA, the CDR3 is TGTGCCAGCAGCTTAGACTCCCAAGAGACCCAGTACTTC.

V usage is TRBV6-5 and J usage is TRBJ2-7; TRBD1 matches at 7 bases. V gave up 5 bases and J gave up 6 bases; unmatched junction bases: 7. CDR3 size: 13 residues. Germline values: CDR1 MNHEY, CDR2 SVGAGI. The CDR3 sequence: CASSARQGTEQYF. DNA of the CDR3: TGTGCCAGCAGTGCCCGACAGGGTACCGAGCAGTACTTC.

This chain connects TRBV7-8 to TRBJ1-2; 10 bases are shared with TRBD1. CDR3 length: 15 residues. Trimming at V came to 4 bases and at J to 3 bases, leaving 5 bases not matched to a gene. Germline V gene lookup returns CDR1 SGHVS and CDR2 FQNEAQ. DNA of the CDR3: TGTGCCAGCAGCTCACGGGGACAGGGGTACTATGGCTACACCTTC. This codes for CASSSRGQGYYGYTF.

V and J are TRBV6-5 and TRBJ1-1; D gene ambiguous. Trimming took 10 bases from V and 2 from J, leaving 8 bases between them. Germline loops: CDR1 MNHEY, CDR2 SVGAGI. CDR3 length: 11 amino acids. For the CDR3, the DNA is TGTGCCATCGGTCTAAACACTGAAGCTTTCTTT. This sequence encodes CAIGLNTEAFF.

This chain joins TRBV4-3 and TRBJ2-5, with TRBD2 as a possible D gene (5 bases). Between the trimmed V and J ends, which lost 1 base and 5 bases, there was a span of 8 bases. The CDR3 covers 13 residues. Per germline, CDR1 LGHNA and CDR2 YSLEER. Here the CDR3 reads CASSQVPGETQYF. CDR3 DNA sequence: TGCGCCAGCAGCCAAGTACCGGGGGAGACCCAGTACTTC.

V is TRBV6-6 and J is TRBJ1-3; D is ambiguous. V lost 6 bases, J lost 4 bases, and 10 bases lay in between. Per the germline V gene, CDR1 is MNHNY and CDR2 is SVGAGI (reference sequence). CDR3 size: 13 residues. The DNA of the CDR3 is TGTGCCAGCAGCGAGGGTTGGGGAAACACCATATATTTT. Residues: CASSEGWGNTIYF.

The chain is built from TRBV6-5 and TRBJ1-2; D is undetermined. The CDR3 totals 13 residues. Trimming cost V 7 bases and J 8 bases, with 17 bases left between them. Germline values: CDR1 MNHEY, CDR2 SVGAGI. The CDR3 protein is CASTGDRPGGYTF. In nucleotides, the CDR3 is TGTGCCAGCACCGGCGATCGGCCGGGGGGCTACACCTTC.

V is TRBV10-3 and J is TRBJ1-3; D not resolved. V dropped 1 base and J dropped 0 bases, with 10 bases sitting between them. Germline-derived CDR1 and CDR2 are ENHRY and SYGVKD. The CDR3 runs to 16 residues. The CDR3 spells CAISEWRPSSGNTIYF. CDR3 coding DNA: TGTGCCATCAGTGAGTGGCGGCCTAGCTCTGGAAACACCATATATTTT.

The gene calls are TRBV9 and TRBJ2-2; D is possibly TRBD1 (6 bases). Trimming left V 4 bases short and J 6 bases short, with 16 bases between. This CDR3 is 15 amino acids long. CDR1 and CDR2 from the germline V gene are SGDLS and YYNGEE. The CDR3 protein is CASSPTTGIPGELFF. The CDR3 nucleotides read TGTGCCAGCAGCCCGACTACAGGGATTCCCGGGGAGCTGTTTTTT.

The genes are TRBV5-1 and TRBJ2-7; D possibly corresponds to TRBD1 (6 bases). Germline CDR1 and CDR2: SGHRS and YFSETQ. With 3 bases removed from V and 7 bases from J, the gap between germline ends came to 17 bases. CDR3 length: 14 residues. The CDR3 DNA is TGCGCCAGCAGCTCGGCCGGGGCAGGGGATGAGCAGTACTTC. Translating gives CASSSAGAGDEQYF.

The chain uses TRBV7-9 and TRBJ2-5; 9 bases fit TRBD2. Germline V lookup: CDR1 SEHNR, CDR2 FQNEAQ (reference sequence). CDR3 length: 15 amino acids. The V segment lost 6 bases and the J segment 4 bases; nucleotides outside the gene matches: 9. Written as DNA, the CDR3 is TGTGCCAGCAGTCCCATCTCGCGGGGGGGAGAGACCCAGTACTTC. Its protein product is CASSPISRGGETQYF.

In this sample, this clone turned up once. The rearrangement uses TRBV7-3 and TRBJ2-7; TRBD2 matches 10 bases. This CDR3 contains 15 residues. The germline CDR1 and CDR2 sequences are SGHTA and FQGTGA. V was clipped by 2 bases and J by 5 bases; unmatched bases: 6. Here the CDR3 reads CASSLSLAGVHEQYF. The CDR3 DNA follows: TGTGCCAGCAGCTTATCTCTAGCGGGAGTCCACGAGCAGTACTTC.

The chain carries TRBV11-2 and TRBJ2-3; 8 nucleotides match TRBD2. Germline CDR1 and CDR2: SGHAT and FQNNGV. V shed 1 base and J 1 base; nucleotides not matched to a gene: 7. The CDR3 is 17 amino acids. The CDR3 DNA reads TGTGCCAGCAGCTTAGTTCCCACTAGCGGCCGCACAGATACGCAGTATTTT. It specifies CASSLVPTSGRTDTQYF.

V gene TRBV5-4 combines with J gene TRBJ2-3, with D perhaps given as TRBD1 or TRBD2 (6 bases each). Trimming cost V 5 bases and J 5 bases, with 21 bases left between them. The CDR3 spans 16 residues. Germline CDR1 and CDR2: SGHNT and YYREEE (reference sequence). The CDR3 nucleotides are TGTGCCAGCAGATACGGACCTCAAGGAGGGGGAGATACGCAGTATTTT. Protein sequence: CASRYGPQGGGDTQYF.